This TCR beta chain was captured in a study of Ad26.COV2.S vaccination and SARS-CoV-2 variants. This table comes from immunoSEQ multiplex PCR, and its TCRdb copy is limited to in-frame clones, with some not included. The repertoire has hundreds of thousands of clones, 90% of them found once; the top ten carry roughly an eighth. This clone appeared once. The treatment was: around 19 received Ad26.COV2.S at low or high dose, single or two shots; about 5 received placebo; per-sample allocation not given. The study sampled participants on day 63 after the first vaccine or placebo injection. This TCR was sampled from a person between 18 and 60 years old who received the Ad26.COV2.S COVID-19 vaccine or a placebo. The sample was peripheral blood, taken in a trial of Ad26.COV2.S vaccine versus placebo.

The CDR3 region has the DNA TGTGCCAGCACACCCATCACGGGACTAGCGGGAGTATGGGGAACAGATACGCAGTATTTT. It specifies CASTPITGLAGVWGTDTQYF. V gene TRBV28 combines with J gene TRBJ2-3; TRBD2 aligns across 14 bases. The V gene end was trimmed by 7 bases and the J gene end by 3 bases; junction bases not matched to a gene: 18. Germline V gives CDR1 MDHEN, CDR2 SYDVKM. The CDR3 totals 20 residues.